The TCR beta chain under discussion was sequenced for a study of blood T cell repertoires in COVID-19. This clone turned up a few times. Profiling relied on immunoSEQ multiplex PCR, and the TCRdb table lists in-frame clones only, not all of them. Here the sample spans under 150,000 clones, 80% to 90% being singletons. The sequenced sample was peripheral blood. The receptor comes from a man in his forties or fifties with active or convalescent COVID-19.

The CDR3 region has the DNA TGTGCCAGCAGTTCCTTAGGAGGGAAAGGCTACACCTTC. It is translated as CASSSLGGKGYTF. V gene TRBV6-5 combines with J gene TRBJ1-2; no reliable D call. Germline V gene data show CDR1 as MNHEY and CDR2 as SVGAGI. The CDR3 has 13 residues. The V end was cut by 4 bases, the J end by 8 bases, with 14 bases between.